This T cell receptor beta chain was retrieved from a study of spatial heterogeneity in lung cancer. Study at large: TCR transcript abundance in tumor regions was strongly correlated with the T cell module score obtained from matched bulk RNA-seq. Study-wide results and limits: The study found that expanded intratumoral alpha and beta TCR counts tracked tumor mutation counts.

Stated time point: sample taken at primary tumor resection. Each molecule of TCR cDNA was tagged with one unique molecular identifier. One entry per CDR3 protein, called by TCRdb with MiXCR from the 5' RACE reads. The sample has about 4,400 distinct CDR3 sequences, about 8% seen once. By share, this clonotype ranks as medium-sized. Its antigen is not identified. Germline loops: CDR1 SNHLY, CDR2 FYNNEI. The length of the CDR3 is 15 residues. Trimming stripped 5 bases from V and 2 bases from J, with 14 bases between. The specimen was lung tumor tissue, collected at surgery. V and J are TRBV2 and TRBJ2-3, with no clear D. The source of this sequence is a male donor with early-stage non-small cell lung cancer. The CDR3 sequence is CASSPWALLTDTQYF. In DNA form, the CDR3 reads TGTGCCAGCAGTCCATGGGCCCTTCTCACAGATACGCAGTATTTT. Full variable domain (missing parts from reference TRBV2 and TRBJ2-3): EPEVTQTPSHQVTQMGQEVILRCVPISNHLYFYWYRQILGQKVEFLVSFYNNEISEKSEIFDDQFSVERPDGSNFTLKIRSTKLEDSAMYFCASSPWALLTDTQYFGPGTRLTVL.